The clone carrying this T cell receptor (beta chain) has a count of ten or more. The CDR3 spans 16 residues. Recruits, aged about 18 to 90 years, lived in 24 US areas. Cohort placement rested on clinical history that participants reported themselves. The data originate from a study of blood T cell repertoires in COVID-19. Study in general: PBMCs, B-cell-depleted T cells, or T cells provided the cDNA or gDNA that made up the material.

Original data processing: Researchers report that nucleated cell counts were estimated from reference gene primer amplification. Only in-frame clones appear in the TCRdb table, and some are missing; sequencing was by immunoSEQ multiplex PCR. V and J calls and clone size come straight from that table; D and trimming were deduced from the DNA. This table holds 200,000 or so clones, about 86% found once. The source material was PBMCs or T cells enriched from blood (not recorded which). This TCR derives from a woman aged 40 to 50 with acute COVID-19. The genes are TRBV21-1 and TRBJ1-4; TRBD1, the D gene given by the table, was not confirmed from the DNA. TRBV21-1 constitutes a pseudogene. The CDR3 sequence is CASSGRQVMPNEKLFF. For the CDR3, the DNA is TGTGCCAGCAGCGGAAGACAGGTCATGCCTAATGAAAAACTGTTTTTT.